This TCR beta chain stems from a study of blood T cell repertoires in COVID-19. The table came from immunoSEQ multiplex PCR; TCRdb's copy has only in-frame clones and leaves some out. Seen here are about 52,000 clones, roughly 90% observed once, and the top ten hold 9%. CDR1 is SGDLS and CDR2 is YYNGEE in the germline V gene. The CDR3 length is 15 residues. Trimming took 2 bases from V and 0 from J; bases not matched to a gene: 1. The chain recombines TRBV9 with TRBJ1-3, with TRBD1 matching over 8 bases. The sample was peripheral blood. This receptor was identified in a man at least 80 years old with active or convalescent COVID-19. CDR3 sequence: CASSVGQGSGNTIYF. The CDR3 coding sequence is TGTGCCAGCAGCGTCGGACAGGGCTCTGGAAACACCATATATTTT. The variable domain in full, completed from reference TRBV9 and TRBJ1-3, reads DSGVTQTPKHLITATGQRVTLRCSPRSGDLSVYWYQQSLDQGLQFLIQYYNGEERAKGNILERFSAQQFPDLHSELNLSSLELGDSALYFCASSVGQGSGNTIYFGEGSWLTVV.